This TCR beta chain originates from a study of radiotherapy plus CTLA-4 blockade in lung cancer. Comment on this clone: As yet, its antigen is unknown.

CDR3 length: 20 residues. Germline CDR1 is SGHVT and CDR2 is SQSDAQ. V lost 5 bases to trimming and J lost 2 bases; unmatched junction nucleotides: 19. Study conclusions and caveats: Together with interferon-beta, which increased in serum after radiation, early dynamic changes in blood T cell clones were reportedly the best predictors of response.

Using immunoSEQ multiplex PCR, the repertoire was profiled, and TCRdb retains in-frame clones only, with some absent. This sample has more than 30,000 clones, with 70% found just once. This sequence joins TRBV7-4 and TRBJ2-3, with 10 positions matching TRBD2. The source is a human donor with non-small cell lung cancer who had stable disease on radiotherapy plus ipilimumab. This specimen consisted of peripheral blood, obtained from a patient treated with radiotherapy plus ipilimumab. This chain's CDR3 is CASSPASGVSGRPDTDTQYF. The CDR3 coding sequence is TGTGCCAGCAGCCCGGCCTCCGGGGTTAGCGGGAGGCCCGACACAGATACGCAGTATTTT.